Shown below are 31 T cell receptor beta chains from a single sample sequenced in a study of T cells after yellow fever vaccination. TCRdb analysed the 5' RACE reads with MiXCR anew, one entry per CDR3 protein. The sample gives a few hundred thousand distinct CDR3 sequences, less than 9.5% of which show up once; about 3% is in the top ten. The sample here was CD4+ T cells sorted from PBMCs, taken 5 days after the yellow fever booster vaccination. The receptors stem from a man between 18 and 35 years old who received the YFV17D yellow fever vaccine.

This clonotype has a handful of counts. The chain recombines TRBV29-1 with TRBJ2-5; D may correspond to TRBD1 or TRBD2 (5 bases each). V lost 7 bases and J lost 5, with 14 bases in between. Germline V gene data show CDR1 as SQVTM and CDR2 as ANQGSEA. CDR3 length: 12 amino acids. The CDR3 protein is CSGGLSGETQYF. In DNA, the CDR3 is TGCAGCGGTGGACTCTCAGGGGAGACCCAGTACTTC.

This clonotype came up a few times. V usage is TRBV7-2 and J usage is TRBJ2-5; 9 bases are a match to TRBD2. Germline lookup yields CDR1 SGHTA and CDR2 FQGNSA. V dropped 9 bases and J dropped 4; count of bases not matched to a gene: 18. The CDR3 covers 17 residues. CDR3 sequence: CASRGAGGRWVGETQYF. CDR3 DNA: TGTGCCAGTAGGGGCGCGGGGGGGCGTTGGGTAGGAGAGACCCAGTACTTC.

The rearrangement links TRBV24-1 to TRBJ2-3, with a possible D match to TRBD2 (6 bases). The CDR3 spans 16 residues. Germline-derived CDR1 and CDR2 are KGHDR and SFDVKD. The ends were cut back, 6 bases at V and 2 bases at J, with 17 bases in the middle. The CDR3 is CATSPSRDLYTDTQYF. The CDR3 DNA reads TGTGCCACCAGTCCCTCCCGGGACTTATACACAGATACGCAGTATTTT.

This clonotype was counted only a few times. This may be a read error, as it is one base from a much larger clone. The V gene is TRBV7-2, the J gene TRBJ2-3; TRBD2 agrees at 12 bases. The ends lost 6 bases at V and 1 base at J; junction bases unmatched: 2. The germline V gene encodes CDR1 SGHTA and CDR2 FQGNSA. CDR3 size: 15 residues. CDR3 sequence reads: CASRWTSGGTDTQYF. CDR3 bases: TGTGCCAGCAGATGGACTAGCGGGGGCACAGATACGCAGTATTTT.

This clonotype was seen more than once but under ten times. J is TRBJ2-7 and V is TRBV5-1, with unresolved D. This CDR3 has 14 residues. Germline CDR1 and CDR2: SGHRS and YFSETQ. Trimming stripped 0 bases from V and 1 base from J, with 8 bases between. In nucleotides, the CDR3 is TGCGCCAGCAGCTTGGCGGATCCGTCCTACGAGCAGTACTTC. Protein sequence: CASSLADPSYEQYF. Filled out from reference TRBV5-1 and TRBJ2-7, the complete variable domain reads KAGVTQTPRYLIKTRGQQVTLSCSPISGHRSVSWYQQTPGQGLQFLFEYFSETQRNKGNFPGRFSGRQFSNSRSEMNVSTLELGDSALYLCASSLADPSYEQYFGPGTRLTVT.

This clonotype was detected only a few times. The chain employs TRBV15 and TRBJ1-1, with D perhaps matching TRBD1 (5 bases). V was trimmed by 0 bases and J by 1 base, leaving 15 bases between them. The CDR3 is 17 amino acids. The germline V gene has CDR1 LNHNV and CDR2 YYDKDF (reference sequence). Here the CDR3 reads CATSRDLGLGWNTEAFF. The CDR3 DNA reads TGTGCCACCAGCAGAGATCTGGGGCTAGGTTGGAACACTGAAGCTTTCTTT.

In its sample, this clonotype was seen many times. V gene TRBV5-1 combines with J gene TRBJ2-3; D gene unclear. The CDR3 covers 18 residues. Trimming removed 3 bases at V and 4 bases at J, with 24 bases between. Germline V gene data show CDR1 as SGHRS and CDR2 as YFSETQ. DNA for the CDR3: TGCGCCAGCAGCTCACCCGCCCTGGGTTACGCGTTCGCAGATACGCAGTATTTT. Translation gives CASSSPALGYAFADTQYF.

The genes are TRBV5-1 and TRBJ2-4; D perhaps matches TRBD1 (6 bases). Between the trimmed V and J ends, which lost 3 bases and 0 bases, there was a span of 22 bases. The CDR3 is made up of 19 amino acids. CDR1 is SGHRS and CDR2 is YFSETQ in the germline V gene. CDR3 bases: TGCGCCAGCAGCTCGGCAGTACTACCAGGGGACCTAGCCAAAAACATTCAGTACTTC. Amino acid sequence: CASSSAVLPGDLAKNIQYF.

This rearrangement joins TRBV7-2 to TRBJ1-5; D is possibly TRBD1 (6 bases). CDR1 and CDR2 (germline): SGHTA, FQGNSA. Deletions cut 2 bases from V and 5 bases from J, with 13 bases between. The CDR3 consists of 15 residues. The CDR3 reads CASSLLNRVDQPQHF. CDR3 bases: TGTGCCAGCAGCTTATTAAACAGGGTGGATCAGCCCCAGCATTTT.

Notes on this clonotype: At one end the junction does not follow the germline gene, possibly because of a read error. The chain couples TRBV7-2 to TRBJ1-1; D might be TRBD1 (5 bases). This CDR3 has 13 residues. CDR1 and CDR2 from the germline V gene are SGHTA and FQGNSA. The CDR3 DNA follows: TGTGCCAGCAGATTAGACAGGAACACTGAAGCTTTCTTT. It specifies CASRLDRNTEAFF.

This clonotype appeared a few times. This CDR3 is CASSPDSADTQYF. The DNA for the CDR3 is TGCGCCAGCAGCCCCGACAGCGCAGATACGCAGTATTTT. This sequence joins TRBV5-1 and TRBJ2-3; D might be TRBD1 (5 bases). V was pared by 4 bases and J by 4 bases, with 10 bases between. The germline CDR1 and CDR2 sequences are SGHRS and YFSETQ. The CDR3 has 13 amino acids.

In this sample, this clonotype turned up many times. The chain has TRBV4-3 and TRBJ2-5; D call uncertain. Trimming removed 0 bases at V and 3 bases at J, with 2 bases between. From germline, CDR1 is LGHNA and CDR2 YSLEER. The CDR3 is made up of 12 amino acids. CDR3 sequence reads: CASSQDKETQYF. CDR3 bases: TGCGCCAGCAGCCAAGACAAAGAGACCCAGTACTTC.

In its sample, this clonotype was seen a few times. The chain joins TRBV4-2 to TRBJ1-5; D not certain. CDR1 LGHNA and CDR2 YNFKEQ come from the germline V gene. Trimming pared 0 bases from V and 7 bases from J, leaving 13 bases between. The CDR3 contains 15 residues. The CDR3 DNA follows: TGTGCCAGCAGCCAAGATGAGGGCTTAAGACAGCCCCAGCATTTT. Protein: CASSQDEGLRQPQHF.

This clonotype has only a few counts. This chain's CDR3 is CASSPRTGFQPQHF. The CDR3 nucleotides are TGTGCCAGCAGTCCGAGGACAGGGTTTCAGCCCCAGCATTTT. The rearrangement links TRBV12-3 or TRBV12-4 to TRBJ1-5; 8 nucleotides line up with TRBD1. The length of the CDR3 is 14 residues. V trimming: 5 bases; J trimming: 6 bases; junction bases outside the gene matches: 6.

The CDR3 loop is CASSFQPQASNEQFF. CDR3 sequence (DNA): TGTGCCAGCAGCTTCCAGCCCCAAGCTTCGAATGAGCAGTTCTTC. V usage is TRBV7-3 and J usage is TRBJ2-1; unclear D gene. The CDR3 has 15 amino acids. Between the trimmed V and J ends, which lost 3 bases and 7 bases, there was a span of 16 bases. Germline lookup yields CDR1 SGHTA and CDR2 FQGTGA.

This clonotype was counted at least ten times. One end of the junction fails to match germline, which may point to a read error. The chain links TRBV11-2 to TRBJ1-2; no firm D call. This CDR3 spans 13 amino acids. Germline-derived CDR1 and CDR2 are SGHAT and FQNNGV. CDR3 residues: CASSLGLNYGYTF. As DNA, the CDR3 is TGCGCCAGCAGCCTCGGATTGAACTACGGCTACACCTTC.

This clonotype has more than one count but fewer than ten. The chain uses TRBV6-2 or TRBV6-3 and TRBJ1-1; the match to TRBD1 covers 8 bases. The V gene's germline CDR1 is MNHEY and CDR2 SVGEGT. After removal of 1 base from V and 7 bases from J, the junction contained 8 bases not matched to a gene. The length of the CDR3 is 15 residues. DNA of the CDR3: TGTGCCAGCAGTTACTTGACGACAGGGGAAGGTGAAGCTTTCTTT. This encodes CASSYLTTGEGEAFF.

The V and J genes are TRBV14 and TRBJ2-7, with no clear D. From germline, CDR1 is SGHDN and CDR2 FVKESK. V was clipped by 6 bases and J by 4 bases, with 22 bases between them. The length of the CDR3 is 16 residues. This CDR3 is CASRLLGPFLFYEQYV. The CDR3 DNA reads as TGTGCCAGCAGGCTCTTGGGCCCTTTCCTATTTTACGAGCAGTACGTC.

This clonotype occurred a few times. CDR3 sequence (DNA): TGCAGTGCCCGCAGTGACAGGGACACTGAAGCTTTCTTT. Its translation is CSARSDRDTEAFF. The rearrangement uses TRBV20-1 and TRBJ1-1; TRBD1 matches 7 bases. The ends lost 6 bases at V and 3 bases at J; junction bases unmatched: 7. This CDR3 region has 13 residues. The germline CDR1 and CDR2 sequences are DFQATT and SNEGSKA (reference sequence).

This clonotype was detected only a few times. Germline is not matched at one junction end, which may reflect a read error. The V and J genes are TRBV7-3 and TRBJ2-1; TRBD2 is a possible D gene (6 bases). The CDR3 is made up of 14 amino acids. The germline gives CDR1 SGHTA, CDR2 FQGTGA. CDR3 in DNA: TGTGCCAGCAGCTTAATGGGACTCAGCGGTGAGGAGTTCTTC. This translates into CASSLMGLSGEEFF. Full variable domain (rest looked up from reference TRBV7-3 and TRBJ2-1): GAGVSQTPSNKVTEKGKYVELRCDPISGHTALYWYRQSLGQGPEFLIYFQGTGAADDSGLPNDRFFAVRPEGSVSTLKIQRTERGDSAVYLCASSLMGLSGEEFFGPGTRLTVL.

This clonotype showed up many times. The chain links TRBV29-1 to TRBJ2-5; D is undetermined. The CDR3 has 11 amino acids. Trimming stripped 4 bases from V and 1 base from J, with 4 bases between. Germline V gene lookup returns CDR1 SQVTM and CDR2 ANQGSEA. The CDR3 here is CSVAVQETQYF. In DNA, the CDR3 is TGCAGCGTTGCTGTCCAAGAGACCCAGTACTTC.

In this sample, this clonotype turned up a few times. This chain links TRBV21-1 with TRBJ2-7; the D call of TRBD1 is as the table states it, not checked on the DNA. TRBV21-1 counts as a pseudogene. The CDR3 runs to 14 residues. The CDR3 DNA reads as TGTGCCAGCAGCCGGGGACATAGCTCCTACGAGCAGTACGTC. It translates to CASSRGHSSYEQYV.

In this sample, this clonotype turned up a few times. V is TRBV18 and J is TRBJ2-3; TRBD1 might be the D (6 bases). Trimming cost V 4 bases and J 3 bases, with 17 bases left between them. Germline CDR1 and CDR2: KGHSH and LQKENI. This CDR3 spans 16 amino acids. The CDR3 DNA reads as TGTGCCAGCTCACTCGGCAGGGGAATGACGACAGATACGCAGTATTTT. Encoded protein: CASSLGRGMTTDTQYF.

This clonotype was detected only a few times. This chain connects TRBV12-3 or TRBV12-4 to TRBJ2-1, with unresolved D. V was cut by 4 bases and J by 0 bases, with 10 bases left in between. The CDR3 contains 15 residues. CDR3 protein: CASSSVESSYNEQFF. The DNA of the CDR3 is TGTGCCAGCAGTTCAGTGGAGAGCTCCTACAATGAGCAGTTCTTC.

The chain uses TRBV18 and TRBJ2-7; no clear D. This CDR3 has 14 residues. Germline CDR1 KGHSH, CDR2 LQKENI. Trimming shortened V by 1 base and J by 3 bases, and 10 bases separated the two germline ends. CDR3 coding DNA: TGTGCCAGCTCACCACAGGAAGGTCACTACGAGCAGTACGTC. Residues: CASSPQEGHYEQYV.

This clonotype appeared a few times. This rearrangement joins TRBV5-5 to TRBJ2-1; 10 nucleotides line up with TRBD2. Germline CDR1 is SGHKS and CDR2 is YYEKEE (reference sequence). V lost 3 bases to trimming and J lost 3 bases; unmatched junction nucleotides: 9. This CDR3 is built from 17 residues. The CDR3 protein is CASSSAGLADHYNEQFF. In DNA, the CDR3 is TGTGCCAGCAGCTCAGCTGGACTAGCGGACCACTACAATGAGCAGTTCTTC.

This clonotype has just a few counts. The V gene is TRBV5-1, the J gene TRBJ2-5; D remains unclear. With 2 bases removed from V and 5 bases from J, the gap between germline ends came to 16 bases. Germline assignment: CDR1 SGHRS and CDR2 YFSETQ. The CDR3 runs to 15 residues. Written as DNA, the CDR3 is TGCGCCAGCAGCTTAGGTCAAACCTCTGAGGAGACCCAGTACTTC. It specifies CASSLGQTSEETQYF.

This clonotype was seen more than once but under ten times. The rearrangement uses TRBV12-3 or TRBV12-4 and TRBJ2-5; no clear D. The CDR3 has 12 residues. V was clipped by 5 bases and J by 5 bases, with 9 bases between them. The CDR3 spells CASSRSSETQYF. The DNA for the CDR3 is TGTGCCAGCAGTCGTAGCTCGGAGACCCAGTACTTC.

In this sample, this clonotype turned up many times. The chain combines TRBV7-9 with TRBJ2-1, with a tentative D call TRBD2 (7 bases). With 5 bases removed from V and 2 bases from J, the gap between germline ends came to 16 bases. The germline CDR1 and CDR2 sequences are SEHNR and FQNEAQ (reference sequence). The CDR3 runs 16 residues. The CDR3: CASSPRGASTYNEQFF. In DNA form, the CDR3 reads TGTGCCAGCAGCCCCCGGGGGGCCAGCACCTACAATGAGCAGTTCTTC.

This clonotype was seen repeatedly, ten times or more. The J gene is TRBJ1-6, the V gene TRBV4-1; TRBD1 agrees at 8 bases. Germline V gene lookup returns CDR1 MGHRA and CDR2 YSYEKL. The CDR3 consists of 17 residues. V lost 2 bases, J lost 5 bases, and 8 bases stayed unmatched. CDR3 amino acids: CASSQRSRQGNNSPLHF. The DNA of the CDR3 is TGCGCCAGCAGCCAAAGATCAAGACAGGGGAATAATTCACCCCTCCACTTT.

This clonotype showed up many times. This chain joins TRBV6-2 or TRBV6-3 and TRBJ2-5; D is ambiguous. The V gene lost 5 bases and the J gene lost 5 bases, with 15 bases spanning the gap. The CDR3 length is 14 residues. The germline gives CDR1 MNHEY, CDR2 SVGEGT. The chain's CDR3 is CASSLPDGRETQYF. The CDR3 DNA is TGTGCCAGCAGTCTACCGGACGGACGGGAGACCCAGTACTTC.